This is a list of T cell receptor beta chains from one sample in a study of blood T cell repertoires in COVID-19. Clones were read by immunoSEQ multiplex PCR, and TCRdb kept only the in-frame ones, dropping some. The table shows fewer than 150,000 clones, with 70% to 90% occurring only once. Sequenced material: peripheral blood. Receptors were obtained from a human donor in a cohort sampled during active COVID-19. The CDR3 runs from the conserved cysteine through the conserved F or W. D genes are given only for firm matches. Clone size is not always given. Where it is, it says once, few, many or a class for expanded clones.

>.|TRBV5-5|TRBJ1-4|.
CASTWLPLQVANEKLFF
TGTGCCAGCACCTGGCTTCCCCTCCAGGTAGCTAATGAAAAACTGTTTTTT
>.|TRBV6-6|TRBJ2-7|.
CASRHMGGMISYEQYF
TGTGCCAGCAGACACATGGGCGGGATGATCTCCTACGAGCAGTACTTC
>TRBD1|TRBV5-6|TRBJ1-1|.
CASSLRGQGGAFF
TGTGCCAGCAGCTTGCGGGGACAGGGAGGAGCTTTCTTT
>.|TRBV11-1|TRBJ2-7|.
CASRTSGFHEQYF
TGTGCCAGCAGGACTTCGGGGTTCCACGAGCAGTACTTC
>.|TRBV13|TRBJ1-2|.
CASSSSSDGYTF
TGTGCCAGCAGTTCCTCTTCGGATGGCTACACCTTC
>TRBD1|TRBV13|TRBJ2-1|.
CASSPRTGAGGEQFF
TGTGCCAGCAGCCCTCGGACAGGGGCTGGGGGTGAGCAGTTCTTC
>.|TRBV3-1/TRBV3-2|TRBJ2-1|.
CASSQGEFAGSSYNEQFF
TGTGCCAGCAGCCAGGGCGAGTTTGCCGGAAGCTCCTACAATGAGCAGTTCTTC
>TRBD1|TRBV30|TRBJ2-7|.
CAWSRKGAYTYEQYF
TGTGCCTGGAGTCGAAAGGGGGCCTACACCTACGAGCAGTACTTC
>TRBD1|TRBV5-1|TRBJ1-1|.
CASNDRDRGRATEAFF
TGCGCCAGCAACGACCGGGACAGGGGTCGGGCCACTGAAGCTTTCTTT
>TRBD1|TRBV5-6|TRBJ1-6|.
CASSYGQGVYSPLHF
TGTGCCAGCAGCTATGGACAGGGGGTCTATTCACCCCTCCACTTT
>TRBD2|TRBV3-1/TRBV3-2|TRBJ2-1|.
CASSQDPGGSGGRNEQFF
TGTGCCAGCAGCCAAGACCCGGGGGGTAGCGGGGGCCGTAATGAGCAGTTCTTC
>.|TRBV30|TRBJ1-5|once
CAWNTGRNQPQHF
TGTGCCTGGAATACAGGTCGCAATCAGCCCCAGCATTTT
>.|TRBV30|TRBJ2-2|once
CANHGGKNTGELFF
TGTGCGAACCACGGGGGAAAGAACACCGGGGAGCTGTTTTTT
>.|TRBV3-1/TRBV3-2|TRBJ2-7|.
CASSHRGRDEQYF
TGTGCCAGCAGCCACCGTGGGAGAGATGAGCAGTACTTC
>TRBD1|TRBV27|TRBJ1-2|.
CASSFTGTVGGYTF
TGTGCCAGCAGCTTCACGGGGACAGTGGGTGGCTACACCTTC
>.|TRBV19|TRBJ1-1|.
CASRGGAQDTEAFF
TGTGCCAGTCGGGGGGGGGCGCAGGACACTGAAGCTTTCTTT
>.|TRBV7-2|TRBJ2-1|once
CASSVKQDSYNEQFF
TGTGCCAGCAGTGTGAAGCAGGACAGTTACAATGAGCAGTTCTTC
>.|TRBV5-1|TRBJ1-1|.
CASSLLQMNTEAFF
TGCGCCAGCAGCTTGTTACAGATGAACACTGAAGCTTTCTTT
>.|TRBV10-3|TRBJ2-3|once
CAISESTVPGDTQYF
TGTGCCATCAGTGAGTCGACTGTCCCAGGGGATACGCAGTATTTT
>.|TRBV21-1|TRBJ1-1|.
CASSKGPEGQGIPEAFF
TGTGCCAGCAGCAAAGGTCCGGAAGGCCAGGGGATCCCCGAAGCTTTCTTT
>TRBD1|TRBV5-4|TRBJ2-6|.
CASSFTGGGGSGANVLTF
TGTGCCAGCAGCTTCACAGGGGGTGGGGGATCTGGGGCCAACGTCCTGACTTTC
>TRBD1|TRBV10-1|TRBJ2-6|many
CASSGFRDSLSGANVLTF
TGCGCCAGCAGTGGCTTCCGGGACAGCCTGTCTGGGGCCAACGTCCTGACTTTC
>TRBD1|TRBV10-2|TRBJ1-3|.
CASSEPDRVGGNTIYF
TGCGCCAGCAGTGAGCCGGACAGGGTAGGAGGAAACACCATATATTTT
>TRBD1|TRBV2|TRBJ1-2|.
CASTRERDRAYGYTF
TGTGCCAGCACCCGGGAACGGGACAGGGCATATGGCTACACCTTC
>TRBD1|TRBV18|TRBJ1-5|once
CASSPSRDREYSNQPQHF
TGTGCCAGCTCACCATCGCGGGACAGGGAATATAGCAATCAGCCCCAGCATTTT
>TRBD1|TRBV12-3/TRBV12-4|TRBJ1-5|once
CASSRGLDQPQHF
TGTGCCAGCAGTAGGGGGCTGGATCAGCCCCAGCATTTT
>TRBD1|TRBV6-5|TRBJ1-1|once
CASRGTGNTEAFF
TGTGCCAGCCGGGGGACAGGCAACACTGAAGCTTTCTTT